Listed below are T cell receptor beta chains from one sample, sequenced in a study of OX40 agonist ivuxolimab in advanced cancers. Generated by immunoSEQ multiplex PCR, the TCRdb table keeps only in-frame clones and is missing some. This table has 65,000 to 80,000 clones, roughly nine tenths appearing once. This specimen was CD4+ or CD8+ T cells sorted from blood, taken in a trial of the OX40 agonist ivuxolimab. Source of these receptors: an adult with an advanced solid tumor such as melanoma, head and neck, liver or kidney cancer. Each CDR3 is given with its conserved first and last residue. The D gene is left open where the match is weak. Size is stated for part of the rows, as once, few or many counts, or as a class when the clone is expanded.

v_gene	j_gene	abundance	d_gene	CDR3nt	CDR3aa
TRBV2	TRBJ2-5	-	TRBD2	TGTGCCAGCAGTGAAGGGGGACTAGCGGGACCCCAAGAGACCCAGTACTTC	CASSEGGLAGPQETQYF
TRBV21-1	TRBJ2-7	-	-	TGTGCCAGCAGCAAATGGGGGGGGAGTTATTACGAGCAGTACTTC	CASSKWGGSYYEQYF
TRBV5-6	TRBJ2-6	-	TRBD1	TGTGCCAGCGCTAACATAGGGGGACAGGGGGCGTCTGGGGCCAACGTCCTGACTTTC	CASANIGGQGASGANVLTF
TRBV6-5	TRBJ2-1	-	-	TGTGCCAGCAGTTACTCCTCGGCTAGAGATGAGCAGTTCTTC	CASSYSSARDEQFF
TRBV4-2	TRBJ2-1	-	TRBD2	TGTGCCAGCAGCCAGGCGAGCGCCGGGACTAGCGGCGGTGAGCAGTTCTTC	CASSQASAGTSGGEQFF
TRBV15	TRBJ1-2	once	TRBD1	TGTGCCACCGCACAGGGGGTCAGCTATGGCTACACCTTC	CATAQGVSYGYTF
TRBV19	TRBJ2-7	-	TRBD2	TGTGCCAGTAGTCCCGAGCGGGAGACTTCTCACGAGCAGTACTTC	CASSPERETSHEQYF
TRBV28	TRBJ2-1	once	-	TGTGCCAGCAGTTTGTACACCGGTACTTCCATAAAACGCAATGAGCAGTTCTTC	CASSLYTGTSIKRNEQFF
TRBV27	TRBJ1-1	-	-	TGTGCCAGCAGTTTCCAGAAGAACACTGAAGCTTTCTTT	CASSFQKNTEAFF
TRBV5-1	TRBJ2-7	-	TRBD2	TGCGCCAGCAGCTCGGGACTAGTTGGCTACGAGCAGTACTTC	CASSSGLVGYEQYF
TRBV5-1	TRBJ1-5	once	-	TGCGCCAGCAGCCCGGGTGGGAGTAGCAATCAGCCCCAGCATTTT	CASSPGGSSNQPQHF
TRBV27	TRBJ2-7	-	-	TGTGCCAGCAGGGGGAGCTCCTACGAGCAGTACTTC	CASRGSSYEQYF
TRBV27	TRBJ1-1	-	-	TGTGCCAGCATCTCTTCCCAGGTGGACTTTAGGTACACTGAAGCTTTCTTT	CASISSQVDFRYTEAFF
TRBV6-5	TRBJ2-4	once	TRBD1	TGTGCCAGCAGTTATACAGGGGGCAAAAACATTCAGTACTTC	CASSYTGGKNIQYF
TRBV5-1	TRBJ1-2	once	-	TGCGCCAGCAGCTTTCGGTGGGACATTGAAAACTATGGCTACACCTTC	CASSFRWDIENYGYTF
TRBV4-1	TRBJ1-1	few	TRBD1	TGCGCCAGCAGCCACACCGGGACAGGGCACACTGAAGCTTTCTTT	CASSHTGTGHTEAFF
TRBV21-1	TRBJ2-5	once	-	TGTGCCAGCAGCAAGGACCAAGAGACCCAGTACTTC	CASSKDQETQYF
TRBV19	TRBJ1-1	-	-	TGTGCCAGTAGTATTCCCGAGGAAGAGGGACCCACTGAAGCTTTCTTT	CASSIPEEEGPTEAFF
TRBV15	TRBJ1-5	-	TRBD1	TGTGCCACCAGCTTGGACAGGGGAAGCAATCAGCCCCAGCATTTT	CATSLDRGSNQPQHF
TRBV7-8	TRBJ2-7	-	-	TGTGCCAGCAGCCCCCACCTTTACGAGCAGTACTTC	CASSPHLYEQYF
TRBV5-1	TRBJ2-7	-	-	TGCGCCAGCAGCTTGGCGGGGGAGCAGTACTTC	CASSLAGEQYF
TRBV4-1	TRBJ2-1	-	TRBD1	TGCGCCAGCAGCCAAGTCGCCGGGACAGGGGACTACAATGAGCAGTTCTTC	CASSQVAGTGDYNEQFF
TRBV6-1	TRBJ2-7	few	TRBD2	TGTGCCAGCAGTCTCGGACTAGCGCCCACCTACGAGCAGTACTTC	CASSLGLAPTYEQYF
TRBV19	TRBJ1-2	-	-	TGTGCCAGTAGTCCCCGTACAGGGCCCTATGGCTACACCTTC	CASSPRTGPYGYTF
TRBV18	TRBJ2-7	-	-	TGTGCCAGCTCACCACCGATCTCCTACGAGCAGTACTTC	CASSPPISYEQYF
TRBV29-1	TRBJ1-3	-	-	TGCAGCGTTGAAGCATCCGGATGGGCTGGAAACACCATATATTTT	CSVEASGWAGNTIYF
TRBV29-1	TRBJ2-2	-	-	TGCAGCGTTCTAACAGCGTCCGGGGAGCTGTTTTTT	CSVLTASGELFF
TRBV5-8	TRBJ1-4	-	TRBD1	TGTGCCAGCAGCTTGGAAGGGACAGGGACTGAAAAACTGTTTTTT	CASSLEGTGTEKLFF
TRBV10-2	TRBJ2-1	-	TRBD1	TGCGCCAGCAGTGAACCCCTTGGACAGGTACCGCAACACCGCTCCTACAATGAGCAGTTCTTC	CASSEPLGQVPQHRSYNEQFF
TRBV11-3	TRBJ2-5	-	-	TGTGCCAGCGAGCCGGATTACCAAGAGACCCAGTACTTC	CASEPDYQETQYF
TRBV9	TRBJ2-3	-	TRBD2	TGTGCCAGCAGCACCATAGGACTAGCGGGAGAATTAGATACGCAGTATTTT	CASSTIGLAGELDTQYF
TRBV7-9	TRBJ2-7	-	TRBD2	TGTGCCAGCAGCCCGCGACTAGCGGGAGACCACGAGCAGTACTTC	CASSPRLAGDHEQYF
TRBV10-1	TRBJ2-1	-	TRBD2	TGCGCCAGCAGTGAGGCTAGCGGAAACAATGAGCAGTTCTTC	CASSEASGNNEQFF
TRBV11-3	TRBJ2-7	-	-	TGTGCCAGCAGCTTTCTCGTCAAGAGCTACGAGCAGTACTTC	CASSFLVKSYEQYF
TRBV4-1	TRBJ2-1	-	-	TGCGCCAGCAGCCAAGCCGGGAGCTCCTACAATGAGCAGTTCTTC	CASSQAGSSYNEQFF
TRBV20-1	TRBJ1-1	-	-	TGCAGTGCCTCAGGGTGGGCAGAAGCTTTCTTT	CSASGWAEAFF
TRBV10-3	TRBJ2-1	-	TRBD1	TGTGCCATCAGCCCGAGGGGGCAGGTTTTAATGGATGAGCAGTTCTTC	CAISPRGQVLMDEQFF
TRBV11-2	TRBJ2-1	once	-	TGTGCCAGCAGCTTAGGAGTTACCGAGCAGTTCTTC	CASSLGVTEQFF
TRBV18	TRBJ2-1	-	TRBD2	TGTGCCAGCTCACCACCGCGGAGCGGGGCTGAGCAGTTCTTC	CASSPPRSGAEQFF
TRBV6-1	TRBJ2-7	-	-	TGTGCCAGCAGTGAAGGGGGGCAGTTCCTCTACGAGCAGTACTTC	CASSEGGQFLYEQYF
TRBV7-2	TRBJ2-7	-	-	TGTGCCAGCAGCTTTGGAGGCGAGCAGTACTTC	CASSFGGEQYF
TRBV5-1	TRBJ2-7	-	-	TGCGCCAGCAGCTTAAATCCGGGCCTAAGCTCCTACGAGCAGTACTTC	CASSLNPGLSSYEQYF
TRBV30	TRBJ2-7	-	TRBD2	TGTGCCTGGAGTGTAAACGGACTAGCAGGGTACGAGCAGTACTTC	CAWSVNGLAGYEQYF
TRBV13	TRBJ2-3	-	TRBD2	TGTGCCAGCAGTTGGCCAGCGGGAGGTCGGGGGGATACGCAGTATTTT	CASSWPAGGRGDTQYF
TRBV6-6	TRBJ1-6	-	-	TGTGCCAGCAGTTACACTTTCGACAGTAACTATTCACCCCTCCACTTT	CASSYTFDSNYSPLHF
TRBV5-6	TRBJ2-3	once	TRBD2	TGTGCCAGCAGCGGGACTAGCGGGAGGGAGACTAGCACAGATACGCAGTATTTT	CASSGTSGRETSTDTQYF
TRBV7-9	TRBJ2-7	-	-	TGTGCCAGCAGCTTAGATGTCGGCACCTACGAGCAGTACTTC	CASSLDVGTYEQYF
TRBV12-5	TRBJ2-7	-	-	TGTGCTAGTGGCTCCGGGACGGTCTACGAGCAGTACTTC	CASGSGTVYEQYF
TRBV19	TRBJ2-1	-	TRBD1	TGTGCCAGTAGTTCGACAGGGTTCGATGAGCAGTTCTTC	CASSSTGFDEQFF
TRBV5-1	TRBJ1-4	-	-	TGCGCCAGCAGCCCTAGGCTGGGAGAAAAACTGTTTTTT	CASSPRLGEKLFF
TRBV18	TRBJ1-4	-	-	TGTGCCAGCTCGGGCGGCTTGAATGAAAAACTGTTTTTT	CASSGGLNEKLFF
TRBV19	TRBJ1-1	-	-	TGTGCCAGTAGTATAGGGGGAAGTGAAGCTTTCTTT	CASSIGGSEAFF
TRBV2	TRBJ2-7	-	-	TGTGCCAGCTGCGAGGCGGCAGGTAGCAACGAGCAGTACTTC	CASCEAAGSNEQYF
TRBV29-1	TRBJ2-7	-	-	TGCAGCGTTGAAGTCGGACGGAGTCCCTACGAGCAGTACTTC	CSVEVGRSPYEQYF
TRBV30	TRBJ1-2	-	-	TGTGCCTGGAGTATGGCTACGGGGGGCTACACCTTC	CAWSMATGGYTF